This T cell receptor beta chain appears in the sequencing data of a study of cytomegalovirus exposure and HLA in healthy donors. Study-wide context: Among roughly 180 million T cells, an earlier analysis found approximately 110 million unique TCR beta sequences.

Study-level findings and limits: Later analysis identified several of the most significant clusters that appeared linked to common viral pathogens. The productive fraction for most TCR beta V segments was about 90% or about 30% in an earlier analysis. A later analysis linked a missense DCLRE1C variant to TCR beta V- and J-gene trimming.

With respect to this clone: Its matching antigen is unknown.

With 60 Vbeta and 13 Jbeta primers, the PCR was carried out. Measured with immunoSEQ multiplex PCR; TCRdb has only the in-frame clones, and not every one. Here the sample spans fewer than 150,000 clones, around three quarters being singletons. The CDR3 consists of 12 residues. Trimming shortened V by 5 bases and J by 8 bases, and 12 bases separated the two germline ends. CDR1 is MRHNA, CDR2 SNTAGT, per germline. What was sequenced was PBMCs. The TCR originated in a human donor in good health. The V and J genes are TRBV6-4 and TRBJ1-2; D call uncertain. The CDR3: CASSSLGGGYTF. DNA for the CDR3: TGTGCCAGCAGTTCTCTAGGTGGCGGCTACACCTTC.